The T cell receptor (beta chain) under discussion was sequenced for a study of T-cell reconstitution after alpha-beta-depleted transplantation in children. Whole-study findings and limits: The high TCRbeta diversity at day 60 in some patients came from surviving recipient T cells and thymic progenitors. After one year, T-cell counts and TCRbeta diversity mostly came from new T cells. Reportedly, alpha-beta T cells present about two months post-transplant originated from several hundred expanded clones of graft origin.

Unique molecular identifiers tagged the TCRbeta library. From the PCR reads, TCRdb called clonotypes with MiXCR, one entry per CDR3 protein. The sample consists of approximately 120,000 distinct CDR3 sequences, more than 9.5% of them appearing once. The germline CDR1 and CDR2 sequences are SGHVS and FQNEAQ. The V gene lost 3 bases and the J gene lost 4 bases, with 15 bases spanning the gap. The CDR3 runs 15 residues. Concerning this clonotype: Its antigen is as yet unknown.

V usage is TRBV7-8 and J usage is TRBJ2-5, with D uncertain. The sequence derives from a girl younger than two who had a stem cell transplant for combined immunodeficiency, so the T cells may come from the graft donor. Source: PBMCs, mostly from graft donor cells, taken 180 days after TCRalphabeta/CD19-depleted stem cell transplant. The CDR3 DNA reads TGTGCCAGCAGCTTGAATAGTTTCAGCTTAGAGACCCAGTACTTC. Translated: CASSLNSFSLETQYF.